The 16 T cell receptor beta chains below come from one sample, sequenced in a study of low-dose radiotherapy and immunotherapy resistance in tumors. Stated time point: before trial treatment. Both TCRalpha and TCRbeta chains were reverse transcribed with V-gene-specific primers. A roughly 20-cycle PCR with a constant-region primer and V-primer adapter amplified TCRs. TCRdb reprocessed the reads via MiXCR and lists one record per CDR3 protein. This sample yields 80,000 to 90,000 distinct CDR3 sequences, of which 18% are seen a single time; 2.8% belongs to the top ten. This specimen was PBMCs, taken before treatment. All receptors come from a male donor with prostate cancer.

This clonotype was seen at least ten times. The chain uses TRBV5-1 and TRBJ2-1; 10 bases fit TRBD2. From germline, CDR1 is SGHRS and CDR2 YFSETQ. J lost 8 bases, V lost 4 bases, and 9 bases had no gene match. The CDR3 consists of 15 residues. The CDR3 bases are TGCGCCAGCAGCCAGACAGCGGGGGGGCGAGATGAGCAGTTCTTC. Its translation is CASSQTAGGRDEQFF.

This clonotype occurred many times. This rearrangement joins TRBV7-9 to TRBJ2-5, with TRBD2 identical over 7 bases. Trimming took 3 bases from V and 4 from J; bases not matched to a gene: 5. Germline assignment: CDR1 SEHNR and CDR2 FQNEAQ (reference sequence). The CDR3 consists of 14 residues. Here the CDR3 reads CASSFRERGETQYF. In DNA form, the CDR3 reads TGTGCCAGCAGCTTCCGGGAGCGGGGAGAGACCCAGTACTTC.

The chain couples TRBV18 to TRBJ1-6, with D uncertain. The V end was cut by 1 base, the J end by 9 bases, with 10 bases between. The CDR3 length is 14 residues. Per the germline V gene, CDR1 is KGHSH and CDR2 is LQKENI. The CDR3 region has the DNA TGTGCCAGCTCACCACAAGGGCCCCCTTCACCCCTCCACTTT. Protein sequence: CASSPQGPPSPLHF.

The chain employs TRBV7-2 and TRBJ2-2; D is unresolved. CDR1 and CDR2 from the germline V gene are SGHTA and FQGNSA. Between the trimmed V and J ends, which lost 0 bases and 2 bases, there was a span of 7 bases. The CDR3 runs to 15 residues. The CDR3 nucleotides are TGTGCCAGCAGCTTAGCCACAACCAACACCGGGGAGCTGTTTTTT. It specifies CASSLATTNTGELFF.

Details on this clonotype: This may be a read error, as it is one base from a much larger clone. The chain carries TRBV11-2 and TRBJ2-1; no firm D call. This CDR3 has 14 residues. The germline V and J ends were trimmed by 5 bases and 10 bases, with 18 bases remaining between them. CDR1 and CDR2 from the germline V gene are SGHAT and FQNNGV. CDR3 DNA sequence: TGTGCCAGCAGCCACCCGGGTCCTTCCGCCGAGCAGTTCTTC. Its protein product is CASSHPGPSAEQFF.

The V and J genes are TRBV6-2 or TRBV6-3 and TRBJ1-2, with D hard to call. Germline V gene lookup returns CDR1 MNHEY and CDR2 SVGEGT. Trimming cost V 5 bases and J 4 bases, with 5 bases left between them. The CDR3 runs to 11 residues. The DNA of the CDR3 is TGTGCCAGCAGTGTCAGCTATGGCTACACCTTC. This encodes CASSVSYGYTF.

This clonotype was detected many times. CDR3 sequence reads: CSVGPGGPIDTQYF. CDR3 nucleotides: TGCAGCGTTGGACCGGGGGGGCCGATAGATACGCAGTATTTT. J is TRBJ2-3 and V is TRBV29-1; 8 bases match TRBD2. The ends lost 4 bases at V and 5 bases at J; junction bases unmatched: 8. The CDR3 has 14 amino acids. The germline V gene has CDR1 SQVTM and CDR2 ANQGSEA.

This clonotype was seen many times. This chain connects TRBV5-1 to TRBJ2-1; D is undetermined. Deletions cut 1 base from V and 3 bases from J, with 8 bases between. Per the germline V gene, CDR1 is SGHRS and CDR2 is YFSETQ. The CDR3 length is 14 residues. CDR3 in amino acids: CASSLIPGYNEQFF. CDR3 coding DNA: TGCGCCAGCAGCTTGATTCCAGGCTACAATGAGCAGTTCTTC.

DNA of the CDR3: TGTGCCAGCAGTGTGGCAGGAAGACAGCCCCAGCATTTT. Translated, it gives CASSVAGRQPQHF. The genes are TRBV2 and TRBJ1-5, with no clear D. CDR1 is SNHLY and CDR2 is FYNNEI in the germline V gene. V dropped 4 bases and J dropped 7 bases, with 11 bases sitting between them. This CDR3 region has 13 residues. Using reference TRBV2 and TRBJ1-5 for the parts outside the CDR3, the full variable domain is EPEVTQTPSHQVTQMGQEVILRCVPISNHLYFYWYRQILGQKVEFLVSFYNNEISEKSEIFDDQFSVERPDGSNFTLKIRSTKLEDSAMYFCASSVAGRQPQHFGDGTRLSIL.

In this sample, this clonotype turned up many times. This CDR3 is CSAEGELGQPQHF. The CDR3 DNA follows: TGCAGTGCCGAGGGGGAATTAGGGCAGCCCCAGCATTTT. The chain links TRBV20-1 to TRBJ1-5; a possible D gene is TRBD1 (6 bases). The CDR3 totals 13 residues. The ends were cut back, 6 bases at V and 7 bases at J, with 16 bases in the middle. CDR1 and CDR2 from the germline V gene are DFQATT and SNEGSKA (reference sequence).

This clonotype came up many times. This chain links TRBV19 with TRBJ2-7, with 7 nucleotides matching TRBD2. The germline V gene has CDR1 LNHDA and CDR2 SQIVND (reference sequence). Trimming removed 5 bases from V and 3 bases from J; junction bases left unmatched: 13. The CDR3 consists of 16 residues. The CDR3 nucleotides read TGTGCCAGTAGTGCCGCCGGGGGGATGAGAGGCTACGAGCAGTACTTC. Amino acid sequence: CASSAAGGMRGYEQYF.

As regards this clonotype: A far larger clone lies a single base away; this is likely a read error. The V gene is TRBV12-3 or TRBV12-4, the J gene TRBJ2-7, with D unclear. This CDR3 is 13 amino acids long. V was pared by 5 bases and J by 7 bases, with 15 bases between. The CDR3 coding sequence is TGTGCCAGCAGTAGAAACGGGCCCCGGGAGCAGTACTTC. It yields the protein CASSRNGPREQYF.

This clonotype appeared many times. This chain uses TRBV29-1 with TRBJ2-2; D possibly corresponds to TRBD2 (7 bases). V was trimmed by 3 bases and J by 5 bases, leaving 16 bases between them. The CDR3 contains 15 residues. CDR1 SQVTM and CDR2 ANQGSEA come from the germline V gene. This CDR3 is CSVETGRGGTGELFF. CDR3 sequence (DNA): TGCAGCGTTGAGACGGGCAGGGGAGGGACCGGGGAGCTGTTTTTT.

Ten or more counts support this clonotype. The gene calls are TRBV12-3 or TRBV12-4 and TRBJ2-3, with 10 nucleotides matching TRBD1. J gave up 3 bases and V 6 bases, and 3 bases lay outside the gene matches. This CDR3 region has 14 residues. The DNA for the CDR3 is TGTGCCAGCAGCGACAGGGGGCGAACAGATACGCAGTATTTT. Amino acids: CASSDRGRTDTQYF.

This clonotype was detected ten times or more. The V call is TRBV6-2 or TRBV6-3, the J call TRBJ2-2; TRBD1 aligns across 10 bases. Trimming removed 2 bases from V and 4 bases from J; junction bases left unmatched: 4. The V gene's germline CDR1 is MNHEY and CDR2 SVGEGT. This CDR3 is built from 16 residues. The CDR3 nucleotides are TGTGCCAGCAGTTACCCGGGACAGGGGAGCACCGGGGAGCTGTTTTTT. It specifies CASSYPGQGSTGELFF.

A word on this clonotype: One base separates it from a far larger clone, so it is likely a read error. This chain joins TRBV7-2 and TRBJ2-5; 11 nucleotides line up with TRBD2. With V trimmed by 3 bases and J by 11 bases, 8 bases remained unmatched. The V gene's germline CDR1 is SGHTA and CDR2 FQGNSA. There are 14 residues in the CDR3. The chain's CDR3 is CASSFSGGADEQYF. In DNA, the CDR3 is TGTGCCAGCAGCTTTAGCGGGGGGGCGGATGAGCAGTACTTC.